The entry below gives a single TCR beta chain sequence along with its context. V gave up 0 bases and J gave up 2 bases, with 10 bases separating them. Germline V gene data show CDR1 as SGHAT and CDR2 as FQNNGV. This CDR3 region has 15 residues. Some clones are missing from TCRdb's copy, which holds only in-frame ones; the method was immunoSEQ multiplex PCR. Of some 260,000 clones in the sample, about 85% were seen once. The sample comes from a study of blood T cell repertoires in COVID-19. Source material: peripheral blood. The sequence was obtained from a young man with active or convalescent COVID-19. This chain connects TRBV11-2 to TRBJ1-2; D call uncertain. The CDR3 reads CASSLDGRKNYGYTF. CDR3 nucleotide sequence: TGTGCCAGCAGCTTAGACGGCAGGAAGAACTATGGCTACACCTTC.